The 25 T cell receptor beta chains reported below all come from one sample, sequenced in a study of blood T cell repertoires in COVID-19. The data were produced by immunoSEQ multiplex PCR, yet TCRdb's version contains in-frame clones alone and is incomplete. The sample contains about 390,000 clones, about 83% of which appear only once. What was sequenced was PBMCs or T cells enriched from blood (not recorded which). The receptor source for this set is a woman between 50 and 59 years old who had recovered from COVID-19.

The rearrangement links TRBV5-4 to TRBJ2-2; D not resolved. The V end was cut by 3 bases, the J end by 2 bases, with 11 bases between. Germline CDR1 reads SGHNT; CDR2 reads YYREEE (reference sequence). The CDR3 length is 15 residues. The CDR3 reads CASSSPETNTGELFF. The CDR3, as DNA: TGTGCCAGCAGCTCCCCTGAGACTAACACCGGGGAGCTGTTTTTT.

This chain uses TRBV4-2 with TRBJ1-2; D remains ambiguous. Per germline, CDR1 LGHNA and CDR2 YNFKEQ. V dropped 0 bases and J dropped 2 bases, with 13 bases sitting between them. The CDR3 runs to 16 residues. In DNA, the CDR3 is TGTGCCAGCAGCCAAGAATTCTCCCCCGGGAACTATGGCTACACCTTC. It encodes CASSQEFSPGNYGYTF.

The rearrangement joins TRBV6-5 to TRBJ1-1, with D maybe TRBD1 (6 bases). CDR3 length equals 12 residues. Germline CDR1 and CDR2: MNHEY and SVGAGI. V was shortened by 8 bases and J by 6 bases, with 13 bases between the two germline ends. The CDR3: CASGQYGPEAFF. The CDR3 DNA reads as TGTGCCAGCGGACAGTACGGTCCTGAAGCTTTCTTT.

The genes are TRBV27 and TRBJ1-5, with 8 bases matching TRBD1. The ends lost 6 bases at V and 9 bases at J; junction bases unmatched: 16. This CDR3 is built from 16 residues. The germline gives CDR1 MNHEY, CDR2 SMNVEV (reference sequence). The CDR3 sequence: CASSGGGQGVMGPQHF. In DNA form, the CDR3 reads TGTGCCAGCAGCGGGGGAGGACAGGGAGTCATGGGGCCCCAGCATTTT.

The rearrangement joins TRBV4-2 to TRBJ2-3; D is perhaps TRBD2 (6 bases). The V end lost 7 bases, the J end lost 0 bases, and 20 bases lay between the germline ends. The CDR3 runs 17 residues. Germline V CDR1 and CDR2: LGHNA, YNFKEQ. CDR3 sequence (DNA): TGTGCCAGCACCCCCCGTCCGGACTACTATAGCACAGATACGCAGTATTTT. Translating gives CASTPRPDYYSTDTQYF.

This chain uses TRBV19 with TRBJ1-5; tentatively, D is TRBD1 (6 bases). This CDR3 spans 14 amino acids. Looked up from germline, CDR1 is LNHDA and CDR2 is SQIVND (reference sequence). V gave up 4 bases and J gave up 9 bases, with 16 bases separating them. The CDR3 DNA sequence: TGTGCCAGTAGTACCCCTTGGCAGGGGCCGCCCCAGCATTTT. It yields the protein CASSTPWQGPPQHF.

This chain connects TRBV4-2 to TRBJ1-4; maybe TRBD1 (5 bases). The germline V gene encodes CDR1 LGHNA and CDR2 YNFKEQ. V lost 1 base, J lost 8 bases, and 14 bases lay in between. The CDR3 has 15 amino acids. In nucleotides, the CDR3 is TGTGCCAGCAGCCAAGGAGAAGGGAAGGGGGAAAAACTGTTTTTT. Protein: CASSQGEGKGEKLFF.

The CDR3 sequence: CASSLEGQAQETQYF. In nucleotides, the CDR3 is TGTGCCAGCAGCTTAGAAGGACAGGCCCAAGAGACCCAGTACTTC. The V call is TRBV13, the J call TRBJ2-5, with 7 nucleotides matching TRBD1. The CDR3 covers 15 residues. Germline assignment: CDR1 PRHDT and CDR2 FYEKMQ (reference sequence). The V gene end was trimmed by 1 base and the J gene end by 1 base; junction bases not matched to a gene: 3. Full variable domain (outside the CDR3, taken from reference TRBV13 and TRBJ2-5): AAGVIQSPRHLIKEKRETATLKCYPIPRHDTVYWYQQGPGQDPQFLISFYEKMQSDKGSIPDRFSAQQFSDYHSELNMSSLELGDSALYFCASSLEGQAQETQYFGPGTRLLVL.

The chain combines TRBV5-4 with TRBJ2-7; no clear D. Germline values: CDR1 SGHNT, CDR2 YYREEE (reference sequence). The CDR3 extends over 15 amino acids. Deletions cut 4 bases from V and 3 bases from J, with 17 bases between. CDR3 in DNA: TGTGCCAGCAGCCAGGATTATTCCTCGAGCTACGAGCAGTACTTC. Translation gives CASSQDYSSSYEQYF.

The rearrangement links TRBV29-1 to TRBJ2-3, with TRBD1 identical over 9 bases. V shed 7 bases and J 4 bases; nucleotides not matched to a gene: 12. Germline values: CDR1 SQVTM, CDR2 ANQGSEA. The CDR3 has 15 amino acids. The CDR3 nucleotides are TGCAGCGCCGAATTAATGGGACAGGGTGCAGATACGCAGTATTTT. The encoded protein is CSAELMGQGADTQYF.

The V call is TRBV6-5, the J call TRBJ2-7, with 7 bases that match TRBD1. V shed 4 bases and J 1 base; nucleotides not matched to a gene: 1. The CDR3 is made up of 13 amino acids. CDR1 and CDR2 (germline): MNHEY, SVGAGI. CDR3 amino acids: CASSSDRSYEQYF. The CDR3, as DNA: TGTGCCAGCAGTTCGGACAGGTCCTACGAGCAGTACTTC.

This clone has more than one count but fewer than ten. The chain carries TRBV7-3 and TRBJ1-2, with D possibly being TRBD1 (5 bases). From germline, CDR1 is SGHTA and CDR2 FQGTGA. Trimming shortened V by 2 bases and J by 2 bases, and 9 bases separated the two germline ends. This CDR3 contains 14 residues. CDR3 bases: TGTGCCAGCAGCTTATGGCAGGGAAACTATGGCTACACCTTC. It yields the protein CASSLWQGNYGYTF. The entire variable domain, with the rest obtained from reference TRBV7-3 and TRBJ1-2, is as follows: GAGVSQTPSNKVTEKGKYVELRCDPISGHTALYWYRQSLGQGPEFLIYFQGTGAADDSGLPNDRFFAVRPEGSVSTLKIQRTERGDSAVYLCASSLWQGNYGYTFGSGTRLTVV.

This clone occurred a few times. The gene calls are TRBV7-9 and TRBJ2-7, with D possibly being TRBD1 (5 bases). Per germline, CDR1 SEHNR and CDR2 FQNEAQ (reference sequence). V was pared by 6 bases and J by 4 bases, with 19 bases between. The CDR3 length is 15 residues. The CDR3 region is CASSPPAGRRYEQYF. The CDR3 bases are TGTGCCAGCAGTCCCCCCGCAGGGCGGCGGTACGAGCAGTACTTC. The whole variable domain, remainder taken from reference TRBV7-9 and TRBJ2-7, is DTGVSQNPRHKITKRGQNVTFRCDPISEHNRLYWYRQTLGQGPEFLTYFQNEAQLEKSRLLSDRFSAERPKGSFSTLEIQRTEQGDSAMYLCASSPPAGRRYEQYFGPGTRLTVT.

This chain links TRBV27 with TRBJ2-7; 10 bases are shared with TRBD1. Germline V gene lookup returns CDR1 MNHEY and CDR2 SMNVEV (reference sequence). V shed 5 bases, J shed 2 bases, and the junction held 6 bases outside the gene matches. The CDR3 extends over 15 amino acids. In DNA, the CDR3 is TGTGCCAGCAGTCGACAGGGGGCGGGGGCCTACGAGCAGTACTTC. Its translation is CASSRQGAGAYEQYF.

The chain couples TRBV9 to TRBJ1-5; D gene unclear. The CDR3 spans 14 residues. V was clipped by 3 bases and J by 3 bases, with 10 bases between them. Germline CDR1 is SGDLS and CDR2 is YYNGEE. In DNA form, the CDR3 reads TGTGCCAGCAGCGGAGACGGGAACAATCAGCCCCAGCATTTT. Translating it yields CASSGDGNNQPQHF.

The chain combines TRBV4-2 with TRBJ1-5; 9 nucleotides match TRBD1. This CDR3 comprises 14 residues. CDR1 is LGHNA, CDR2 YNFKEQ, per germline. Trimming took 3 bases from V and 4 from J; bases not matched to a gene: 1. This chain's CDR3 is CASSQTGGNQPQHF. Here the CDR3 DNA reads TGTGCCAGCAGCCAGACAGGGGGGAATCAGCCCCAGCATTTT.

This clone was found a few times. The chain joins TRBV19 to TRBJ1-5; unclear D gene. Germline V gene lookup returns CDR1 LNHDA and CDR2 SQIVND (reference sequence). Between the trimmed V and J ends, which lost 9 bases and 0 bases, there was a span of 9 bases. This CDR3 region has 13 residues. The CDR3 loop is CASGFYSNQPQHF. As DNA, the CDR3 is TGTGCCAGCGGTTTTTATAGCAATCAGCCCCAGCATTTT.

The genes are TRBV7-2 and TRBJ1-5, with 12 bases lining up with TRBD1. With 5 bases clipped from V and 6 bases from J, the junction kept 5 bases outside the gene matches. CDR1 SGHTA and CDR2 FQGNSA come from the germline V gene. The CDR3 loop spans 15 amino acids. The CDR3 nucleotides read TGTGCCAGCAGCCCCGGGACAGGGGGCTTTCAGCCCCAGCATTTT. Amino acids: CASSPGTGGFQPQHF.

Worth noting for this clone: Additional DNA sequences in this sample encode the identical CDR3. The gene calls are TRBV12-3 or TRBV12-4 and TRBJ2-5, with no clear D. The length of the CDR3 is 12 residues. Trimming removed 3 bases at V and 4 bases at J, with 6 bases between. The DNA of the CDR3 is TGTGCCAGCAGTTTGACGGGAGAGACCCAGTACTTC. Residues: CASSLTGETQYF.

This clone was seen just once. This chain joins TRBV28 and TRBJ1-5, with D perhaps TRBD1 (6 bases). The V end was cut by 6 bases, the J end by 3 bases, with 12 bases between. The CDR3 consists of 14 residues. The germline gives CDR1 MDHEN, CDR2 SYDVKM. The DNA for the CDR3 is TGTGCCAGCAGCGGGGGGACAACCAATCAGCCCCAGCATTTT. Its protein product is CASSGGTTNQPQHF.

The chain couples TRBV6-5 to TRBJ2-1; no clear D. Germline CDR1 reads MNHEY; CDR2 reads SVGAGI. The CDR3 length is 11 residues. V shed 3 bases and J shed 8 bases, with 5 bases lying between them. In DNA form, the CDR3 reads TGTGCCAGCAGTTATTTCTATGAGCAGTTCTTC. Translation gives CASSYFYEQFF.

This clone has just one count. This chain joins TRBV28 and TRBJ1-2, with 7 bases aligning to TRBD1. The CDR3 length is 13 residues. Germline lookup yields CDR1 MDHEN and CDR2 SYDVKM. Germline trimming cut 8 bases from V and 2 bases from J; bases unmatched to any gene: 5. The DNA of the CDR3 is TGTGCCAGCCAGGGGGGACAGAACTATGGCTACACCTTC. This codes for CASQGGQNYGYTF.

This clone came up once. The chain is built from TRBV5-1 and TRBJ1-6, with 9 bases that match TRBD1. Trimming at V came to 4 bases and at J to 7 bases, leaving 3 bases not matched to a gene. This CDR3 contains 14 residues. The germline gives CDR1 SGHRS, CDR2 YFSETQ. Here the CDR3 reads CASSAGTGNSPLHF. In DNA form, the CDR3 reads TGCGCCAGCAGCGCCGGGACAGGGAATTCACCCCTCCACTTT.

J is TRBJ1-1 and V is TRBV27; TRBD1 matches at 7 bases. The CDR3 totals 16 residues. Germline lookup yields CDR1 MNHEY and CDR2 SMNVEV (reference sequence). V was clipped by 6 bases and J by 3 bases; unmatched bases: 13. The CDR3 DNA reads TGTGCCAGCAGGGAGTTAGGGGGCGCCCGGGACACTGAAGCTTTCTTT. It yields the protein CASRELGGARDTEAFF.

This sequence joins TRBV2 and TRBJ2-7; 8 nucleotides match TRBD2. Germline V CDR1 and CDR2: SNHLY, FYNNEI. J gave up 6 bases and V 6 bases, and 13 bases lay outside the gene matches. CDR3 length: 15 amino acids. The CDR3 DNA follows: TGTGCCAGCAGGGAGGGTGTCCAGCGGGGGTGCGAGCAGTACTTC. It codes for CASREGVQRGCEQYF.